This TCR beta chain is drawn from a study of shared clonotypes between healthy human individuals. Study outcomes and limitations: In general, naive subsets displayed greater estimated richness than memory subsets did. Of the naive CD4 clonotypes, around 4.8% were shared across several donors.

Clones were sequenced by immunoSEQ multiplex PCR, and TCRdb holds only the in-frame ones, with some missing. This table holds more than 1 million clones, about four fifths found once. This clone was seen once. Its target is not known. CDR1 and CDR2 (germline): GTSNPN, SVGIG (reference sequence). The CDR3 is 15 amino acids. Trimming cost V 1 base and J 5 bases; bases outside gene matches: 3. This sequence joins TRBV30 and TRBJ1-5, with TRBD1 matching over 12 bases. This clonotype was sampled from a man younger than 35 in good health. Some clones in this sample may be carry-over from other donors' samples. The sequenced material came from memory CD4+ T cells from PBMCs. Indicated subset: CD45RA-negative fraction. CDR3 DNA: TGTGCCTGGAGTGCCCGGGACAGGGGGCATCAGCCCCAGCATTTT. It specifies CAWSARDRGHQPQHF.